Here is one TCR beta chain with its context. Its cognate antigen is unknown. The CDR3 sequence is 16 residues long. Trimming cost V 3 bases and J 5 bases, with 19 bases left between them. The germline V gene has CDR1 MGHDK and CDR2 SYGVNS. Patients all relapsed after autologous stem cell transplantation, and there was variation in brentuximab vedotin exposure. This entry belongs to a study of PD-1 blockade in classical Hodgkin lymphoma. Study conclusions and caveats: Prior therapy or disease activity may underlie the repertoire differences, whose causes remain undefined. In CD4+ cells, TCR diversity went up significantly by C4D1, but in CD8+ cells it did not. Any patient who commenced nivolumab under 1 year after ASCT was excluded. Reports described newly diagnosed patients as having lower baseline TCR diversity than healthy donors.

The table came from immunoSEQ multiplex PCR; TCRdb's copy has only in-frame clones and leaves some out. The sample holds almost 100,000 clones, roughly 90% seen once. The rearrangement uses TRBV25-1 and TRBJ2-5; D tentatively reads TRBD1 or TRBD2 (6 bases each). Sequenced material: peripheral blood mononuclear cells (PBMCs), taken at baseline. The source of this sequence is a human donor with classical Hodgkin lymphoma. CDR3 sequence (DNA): TGTGCCAGCAGTGACCCGACAGATAGGGGGGCTGAGACCCAGTACTTC. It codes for CASSDPTDRGAETQYF.